The rows below give T cell receptor beta chains drawn from one sample of a study of blood T cell repertoires in COVID-19. TCRdb's copy holds only in-frame clones and misses some; the assay was immunoSEQ multiplex PCR. The data contain about 50,000 clones, less than 80% of them seen just once; the ten biggest clones take up 20% to 30%. Sequenced material: peripheral blood. The receptors derive from a man in his 70s with acute or convalescent COVID-19. CDR3s include the opening cysteine and the closing phenylalanine or tryptophan. The D gene is left open where the match is weak. Size is stated for part of the rows, as once, few or many counts, or as a class when the clone is expanded.

TRBD1	TRBJ2-1	TRBV7-6	.	TGTGCCAGCAGCTTAATACAGGGGACCTACAATGAGCAGTTCTTC	CASSLIQGTYNEQFF
TRBD2	TRBJ2-7	TRBV11-3	.	TGTGCCAGCAGCCCGACTAGCGGGAGTTCCTACGAGCAGTACTTC	CASSPTSGSSYEQYF
TRBD1	TRBJ2-1	TRBV4-3	.	TGCGCCAGCAGCCAGGACAGGTGGAATGAGCAGTTCTTC	CASSQDRWNEQFF
.	TRBJ2-7	TRBV10-1	.	TGCGCCAGCAGTCGGGAGCAGTACTTC	CASSREQYF
TRBD2	TRBJ2-1	TRBV7-9	.	TGTGCCAGCAGCTGGGAGCGGGGGGGCCGCAATGAGCAGTTCTTC	CASSWERGGRNEQFF
TRBD1	TRBJ2-1	TRBV27	.	TGTGCCAGCAGTTTCACAGGGGCCTACAATGAGCAGTTCTTC	CASSFTGAYNEQFF
.	TRBJ1-1	TRBV19	.	TGTGCCAGTACCCCGGGGCGGGGCACTGAAGCTTTCTTT	CASTPGRGTEAFF
TRBD1	TRBJ2-7	TRBV27	once	TGTGCCAGCAGTAAACAGGGGGCCGTGGAGCAGTACTTC	CASSKQGAVEQYF
TRBD2	TRBJ2-3	TRBV6-1	.	TGTGCCAGCAGTGAATCTGGACTAGCGGGGGGCACAGATACGCAGTATTTT	CASSESGLAGGTDTQYF
.	TRBJ2-1	TRBV5-1	few	TGCGCCAGCAGCTGGGAGTCTATAGATGAGCAGTTCTTC	CASSWESIDEQFF
.	TRBJ1-2	TRBV9	.	TGTGCCAGCAGCCCAGGCTGGGACTATGGCTACACCTTC	CASSPGWDYGYTF
TRBD1	TRBJ1-1	TRBV19	many	TGTGCCAGTAGTTTCCGGGACAGGGGACTTGAAGCTTTCTTT	CASSFRDRGLEAFF
TRBD2	TRBJ2-1	TRBV11-2	.	TGTGCCAGCAGCTTCGGGACTAGCGGGAGGGCCGGGAATGAGCAGTTCTTC	CASSFGTSGRAGNEQFF
.	TRBJ1-5	TRBV5-5	many	TGTGCCAGCAGCGGCCGGCCCTCGAGCGATCAGCCCCAGCATTTT	CASSGRPSSDQPQHF
.	TRBJ2-1	TRBV7-2	once	TGTGCCAGCAGCTCCGGAGGGGCATACAATGAGCAGTTCTTC	CASSSGGAYNEQFF
.	TRBJ1-4	TRBV7-2	.	TGTGCCAGCAGCTTAGGACAGAGAAATGAAAAACTGTTTTTT	CASSLGQRNEKLFF
.	TRBJ1-5	TRBV28	.	TGTGCCAGCAGGACTCAGGGGATATATCAGCCCCAGCATTTT	CASRTQGIYQPQHF
.	TRBJ2-1	TRBV12-3/TRBV12-4	.	TGTGCCAGCAGAACCACAGGGAATGAGCAGTTCTTC	CASRTTGNEQFF
.	TRBJ1-1	TRBV5-1	.	TGCGCCAGCAGCTTATTCAGGCCTGCCGAAGCTTTCTTT	CASSLFRPAEAFF
.	TRBJ2-2	TRBV7-3	few	TGTGCCAGCAGCTTCCGACAGGGAGGCACCGGGGAGCTGTTTTTT	CASSFRQGGTGELFF
.	TRBJ2-7	TRBV5-1	.	TGCGCCAGCAGCACCTCCCCTCATGAGGACTACGAGCAGTACTTC	CASSTSPHEDYEQYF
.	TRBJ1-2	TRBV30	.	TGTGCCTGGAGCGTAGGGGGGGCCTATGGCTACACCTTC	CAWSVGGAYGYTF
TRBD2	TRBJ2-2	TRBV30	.	TGTGCCTGGGGACTAGCGGTGAACACCGGGGAGCTGTTTTTT	CAWGLAVNTGELFF
.	TRBJ2-7	TRBV5-6	.	TGTGCCAGCAGCTTGGCTTATAGCGACGAGCAGTACTTC	CASSLAYSDEQYF
TRBD1	TRBJ2-7	TRBV6-5	.	TGTGCCAGCAGTTACTCCAGGGGGCGAGGAGAGCAGTACTTC	CASSYSRGRGEQYF
TRBD2	TRBJ2-3	TRBV5-1	.	TGCGCCAGCAGCTTCACGGGACTAGCGGGGGCGCGAGTTTCGGATACGCAGTATTTT	CASSFTGLAGARVSDTQYF
TRBD1	TRBJ1-5	TRBV10-3	.	TGTGCCATCAGCCCCGGGACAGGTTTAGGGGATCAGCCCCAGCATTTT	CAISPGTGLGDQPQHF
TRBD2	TRBJ2-2	TRBV19	.	TGTGCCAGTAGTATCCAGACTAGCTACACCGGGGAGCTGTTTTTT	CASSIQTSYTGELFF